The T cell receptor (beta chain) under discussion was sequenced for a study of CXCR3-negative and CXCR3-positive naive CD8 T cells (dated by TCRdb to about 2019). Regarding the study in general: In total, 120 million to 150 million TRB reads were obtained, corresponding to roughly 1.5 +/- 0.3 million reads per library. Diversity and physicochemical repertoire analyses were performed on about a dozen donors pooled from two independent experiments. Naive subsets from about five donors and memory cells from 3 donors were included in the TRBV-TRBJ cluster analysis. What the work shows at the level of the full study, not this receptor alone: Because surface CD5, which is linked to self-reactivity in mice, was comparable between the naive subsets, TCR interaction strength was also inferred from TRB CDR3 physicochemical properties. Repertoire diversity was comparably high in both naive subsets but much lower in memory CD8+ T cells. Similar TRBV-TRBJ usage was shown by naive CXCR3-negative and CXCR3-positive cells from the same donor, whereas distinct patterns were shown by memory cells. Freshly isolated PBMCs were used for most assays because CXCR3 expression went down partially after cryopreservation.

About this clonotype: This clone's antigen is unknown.

These reads were obtained on a NextSeq 550. The Human TCR Profiling Kit (MiLaboratory) was used to prepare UMI-labeled 5' RACE TRB cDNA libraries. The full amount of extracted RNA was used for cDNA synthesis, and the full amount of resulting cDNA was used for PCR amplification. The libraries were made side by side, with each library going through the same number of PCR cycles. Processing in the source paper ran as follows. MIGEC and MiXCR extracted about 50,000 +/- 10,000 unique UMI-labeled TRB cDNA molecules per library, requiring at least two reads per UMI. An average of approximately 40,000 +/- 10,000 functional in-frame TRB CDR3 nucleotide clonotypes without stop codons was found per library. After each sample was downsampled to 5000 UMI-labeled TRB molecules, VDJtools was used to calculate diversity metrics such as normalized Shannon-Wiener and Chao1. For the central five CDR3 residues, VDJtools calculated physicochemical properties weighted by clonotype size, namely interaction energy, strength, volume and Kidera factor 4. After TCRdb reprocessed the reads, each CDR3 protein sequence was kept as one row, without DNA. For this entry, the V and J calls and clone size follow TCRdb and not the study's own pipeline. The table held for this sample gives around 47,000 distinct CDR3 sequences. The ten largest clones capture under 15% of the sample.

From the cysteine through the phenylalanine, the CDR3 covers 17 amino acids. The DNA is not on file. CDR1 and CDR2 (MGHRA, YSYEKL) derive from the germline V gene. For every CD8+ T cell subset, 250,000 to 300,000 cells were flow-sorted straight into RLT lysis buffer, and each subset was sorted in triplicate. Using standard density gradient centrifugation, peripheral blood mononuclear cells were isolated from buffy coats. An RNeasy Mini Kit was used to extract total RNA from the sorted cells. The sequence was obtained from a human donor in good health. Some clones in this sample may be carry-over from other donors' samples. Material: memory CD8+ T cells from blood. What the cell subset or site label conveys for this sample: conventional CD8+ memory T cells (TMEM), sorted as controls. The chain joins TRBV4-1 to TRBJ2-7; TCRdb returns TRBD1, unconfirmable since there is no DNA. The CDR3 in this case is CASSPATSGTGGYEQYF.